Listed below are T cell receptor beta chains from one sample, sequenced in a study of cytomegalovirus exposure and HLA in healthy donors. Sequencing was performed with immunoSEQ multiplex PCR; in TCRdb, only in-frame clones are kept and a portion is missing. The sample records roughly 170,000 clones, over 60% being singletons. The sample consisted of PBMCs. The receptors shown here come from a girl under 18 in good health and CMV-seronegative. CDR3s include the opening cysteine and the closing phenylalanine or tryptophan. The D gene is left open where the match is weak. A row's size may be missing; if present it is once, few, many or a size class.

cdr3_aa,cdr3_nt,v_call,clone_size,cdr3_length,j_call,d_call
CAISESRTDGYNSPLHF,TGTGCCATCAGTGAGTCGAGGACAGATGGCTATAATTCACCCCTCCACTTT,TRBV10-3,NA,17,TRBJ1-6,NA
CASNPSGGAFSYNEQFF,TGCGCCAGCAACCCTAGCGGGGGGGCGTTCTCCTACAATGAGCAGTTCTTC,TRBV4-1,NA,17,TRBJ2-1,TRBD2
CASSQGDTTGELFF,TGCGCCAGCAGCCAAGGCGACACCACCGGGGAGCTGTTTTTT,TRBV4-1,NA,14,TRBJ2-2,NA
CASSLLLKRGYNSPLHF,TGTGCCAGCAGTTTATTATTGAAGCGCGGTTATAATTCACCCCTCCACTTT,TRBV28,NA,17,TRBJ1-6,NA
CASSQELAGGPQETQYF,TGCGCCAGCAGCCAGGAACTAGCGGGGGGGCCCCAAGAGACCCAGTACTTC,TRBV4-1,NA,17,TRBJ2-5,TRBD2
CASSMTEGTEAFF,TGTGCCAGCAGCATGACGGAGGGAACTGAAGCTTTCTTT,TRBV7-9,NA,13,TRBJ1-1,NA
CASSLVAYNEQFF,TGTGCCAGCAGCTTAGTAGCCTACAATGAGCAGTTCTTC,TRBV7-8,NA,13,TRBJ2-1,NA
CASSEWGGDFISNQPQHF,TGTGCCAGCAGTGAATGGGGGGGAGACTTTATAAGCAATCAGCCCCAGCATTTT,TRBV6-1,NA,18,TRBJ1-5,NA
CASSPQGTGGTYEQFF,TGTGCCAGCAGCCCTCAAGGGACAGGGGGCACCTATGAGCAGTTCTTC,TRBV6-6,NA,16,TRBJ2-1,TRBD1
CASSPQRSGASHRHFF,TGTGCCAGCAGTCCACAACGATCAGGAGCTAGCCATCGACACTTCTTC,TRBV7-9,NA,16,TRBJ2-1,NA
CASRPGDRGENTEAFF,TGTGCCAGCAGGCCCGGGGACAGGGGGGAGAACACTGAAGCTTTCTTT,TRBV2,few,16,TRBJ1-1,TRBD1
CASSDPDRTGENQPQHF,TGTGCCAGCAGTGACCCTGACAGGACCGGGGAGAATCAGCCCCAGCATTTT,TRBV6-1,NA,17,TRBJ1-5,NA
CASRFDRGHNSPLHF,TGTGCCAGCAGATTCGACAGGGGGCATAATTCACCCCTCCACTTT,TRBV27,NA,15,TRBJ1-6,TRBD1